Described below is a single TCR beta chain sequence and its context. The data were obtained in a study of T cell changes during pregnancy in multiple sclerosis. The data were produced by immunoSEQ multiplex PCR, yet TCRdb's version contains in-frame clones alone and is incomplete. The sample carries 40,000 or so clones, 88% recorded once. V lost 4 bases, J lost 12 bases, and 12 bases stayed unmatched. This CDR3 region has 14 residues. CDR1 is LGHNA, CDR2 YSLEER, per germline. The V and J genes are TRBV4-3 and TRBJ1-3; 7 nucleotides agree with TRBD1. The source of this sequence is a female donor with multiple sclerosis, enrolled in a pregnancy study. The sample was CD8+ T cells from peripheral blood mononuclear cells, taken in the third trimester of pregnancy. CDR3 bases: TGCGCCAGCAGCCCACTGACAGGGCTCTACAACATATATTTT. Amino acid sequence: CASSPLTGLYNIYF.